This TCR beta chain was captured in a study of CD8 T cells in ankylosing spondylitis (TCRdb year 2017). About the investigation overall: The study profiled T cell receptor beta repertoires in healthy donors and ankylosing spondylitis patients to find disease-linked TCR variants. In total, the full study cohort was made up of roughly 110 healthy donors and 25 or so ankylosing spondylitis patients. Peripheral blood was sampled, and synovial fluid was also collected from ankylosing spondylitis patients.

This clonotype was counted many times. No cognate antigen has been identified for it. Base qualities are not recorded, but no much larger clone differs from it by a single base. Sequenced on an Illumina MiSeq. TCR beta libraries were prepared by quantitative 5'-RACE with molecular barcodes. The study's own analysis went as follows. A new computational method based on a probabilistic model of VDJ rearrangement was used to identify disease-linked TCR variants. TCRdb reprocessed the public reads (quality trimming at Q25 with fastp, clone calling with MiXCR) and kept in-frame beta chains. Every CDR3 protein is listed once, alongside the most common genes and DNA of its rows. What appears here as the V and J calls and clone size reflects TCRdb's work, not the paper's. This sample lists 20,000 to 25,000 distinct CDR3 sequences; roughly 13% were detected once. Clones ranked in the top ten supply under 40% of the sample.

For CDR1 and CDR2, the germline V gene lists MDHEN and SYDVKM. Inclusive of the bounding cysteine and phenylalanine, the CDR3 is 16 residues long. Just CDR3 DNA is preserved here, 48 bases in frame from base 1. V is pared back by 4 bases and J by 4 bases, with 19 bases lying between the germline termini. Here is what the overall study found, with its caveats: In peripheral blood, the disease-linked clones were found at relatively low frequencies and had a CD8+ phenotype. Significant enrichment of the disease-linked clones was reported in matched synovial fluid samples from ankylosing spondylitis patients. Some motif variants were previously reported in synovial fluid and blood of reactive arthritis patients, suggesting common disease-initiation mechanisms. A TCR beta motif of eight highly homologous amino acid variants appeared characteristic of blood from ankylosing spondylitis patients.

The sample taken for sequencing was blood. The chain is made from TRBV28 and TRBJ1-2; TRBD1 is possibly the D segment (6 matching bases). This receptor was taken from a male donor with ankylosing spondylitis or in good health (not recorded which). The sequenced DNA is TGTGCCAGCAGTTCCCCGGCTGGGACACCCTTCTATGGCTACACCTTC. Its translation reads: CASSSPAGTPFYGYTF.